The 2 T cell receptor beta chains presented below share a single source sample, sequenced in a study of T cell changes during pregnancy in multiple sclerosis. Produced via immunoSEQ multiplex PCR; TCRdb's table is partial and in-frame only. Of about 36,000 clones listed, around 92% were seen once; the top ten hold around 0.48%. Sequencing used CD4+ T cells from peripheral blood mononuclear cells, obtained after pregnancy. The receptors derive from a female donor with multiple sclerosis, enrolled in a pregnancy study.

The chain has TRBV4-1 and TRBJ2-7; 14 positions agree with TRBD2. The CDR3 is 16 amino acids. V shed 0 bases, J shed 5 bases, and the junction held 3 bases outside the gene matches. The germline V gene encodes CDR1 MGHRA and CDR2 YSYEKL. CDR3 residues: CASSQDGTSGRHEQYF. The CDR3, as DNA: TGCGCCAGCAGCCAAGATGGGACTAGCGGGAGACACGAGCAGTACTTC.

This clone was detected only once. The chain is built from TRBV19 and TRBJ1-4; D call uncertain. The CDR3 has 13 amino acids. V lost 2 bases and J lost 13, with 14 bases in between. Germline V gene lookup returns CDR1 LNHDA and CDR2 SQIVND (reference sequence). The CDR3 sequence: CASSIIAARGLFF. In DNA form, the CDR3 reads TGTGCCAGTAGTATAATAGCCGCCAGAGGACTGTTTTTT.